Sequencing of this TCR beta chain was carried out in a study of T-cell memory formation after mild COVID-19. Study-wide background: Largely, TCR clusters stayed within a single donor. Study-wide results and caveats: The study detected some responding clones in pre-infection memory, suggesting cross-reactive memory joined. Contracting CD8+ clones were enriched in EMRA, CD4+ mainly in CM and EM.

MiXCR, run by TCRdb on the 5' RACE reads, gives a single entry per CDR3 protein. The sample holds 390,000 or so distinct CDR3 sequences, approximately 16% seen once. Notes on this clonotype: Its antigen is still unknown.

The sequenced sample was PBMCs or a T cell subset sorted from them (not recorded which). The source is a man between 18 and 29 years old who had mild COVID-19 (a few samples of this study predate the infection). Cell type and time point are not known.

Here the CDR3 DNA reads TGTGCCAGCAGTCAAGGACGCTACTCTGGAAACACCATATATTTT. This encodes CASSQGRYSGNTIYF. V gene TRBV12-3 or TRBV12-4 combines with J gene TRBJ1-3, with D hard to call. V lost 5 bases to trimming and J lost 0 bases, with 11 bases between them. This CDR3 contains 15 residues.